This paragraph covers one T cell receptor (beta chain) sequence. The germline V and J ends were trimmed by 3 bases and 4 bases, with 9 bases remaining between them. The CDR3 spans 14 residues. Germline-derived CDR1 and CDR2 are SGHTA and FQGTGA. The method was immunoSEQ multiplex PCR; TCRdb's version includes in-frame clones alone and lacks a portion of them. This table holds 34,000 or so clones, 73% found once. These data are taken from a study of T cells in tumors after PD-1 blockade. This chain connects TRBV7-3 to TRBJ2-2; D not certain. Material: PBMCs, obtained after anti-PD-1 treatment. This TCR derives from a human donor with basal cell carcinoma. CDR3 DNA: TGTGCCAGCAGCTTGATAAGTAGCACCGGGGAGCTGTTTTTT. As protein: CASSLISSTGELFF.